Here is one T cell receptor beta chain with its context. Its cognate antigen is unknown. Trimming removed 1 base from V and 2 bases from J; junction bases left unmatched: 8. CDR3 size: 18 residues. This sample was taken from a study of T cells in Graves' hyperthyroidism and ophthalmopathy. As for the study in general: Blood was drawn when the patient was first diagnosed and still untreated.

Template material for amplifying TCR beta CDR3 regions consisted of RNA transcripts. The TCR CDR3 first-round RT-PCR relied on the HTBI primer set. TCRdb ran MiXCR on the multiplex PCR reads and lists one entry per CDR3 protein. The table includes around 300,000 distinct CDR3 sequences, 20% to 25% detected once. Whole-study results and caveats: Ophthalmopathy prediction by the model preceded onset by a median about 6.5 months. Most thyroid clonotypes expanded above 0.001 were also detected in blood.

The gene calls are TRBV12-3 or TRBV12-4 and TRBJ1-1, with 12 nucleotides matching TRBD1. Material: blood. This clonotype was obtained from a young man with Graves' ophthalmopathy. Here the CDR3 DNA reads TGTGCCAGCAGTTTAGGTAGGGACAGGGGGCGAAGAAACACTGAAGCTTTCTTT. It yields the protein CASSLGRDRGRRNTEAFF.